The clone carrying this T cell receptor beta chain was found a few times. The target antigen is unknown. Library preparation for TCR beta used quantitative 5'-RACE with molecular barcodes. MiXCR was run by TCRdb on the 5' RACE reads, yielding one entry per CDR3 protein. The sample holds about 130,000 distinct CDR3 sequences, 17% seen once. The sample is drawn from a study of CD8 T cells in ankylosing spondylitis. Study-wide points: There was a TCR beta motif, made of several highly homologous variants, that appeared characteristic of ankylosing spondylitis blood. Disease-associated clones were reportedly significantly overrepresented in matched ankylosing spondylitis synovial fluid.

This receptor was identified in a male donor with ankylosing spondylitis. Input material: blood, either unsorted or a sorted T cell fraction (not recorded which).

This CDR3 reads CSVVGDRGYGYTF. In DNA form, the CDR3 reads TGCAGCGTTGTAGGGGACAGGGGCTATGGCTACACCTTC. This chain links TRBV29-1 with TRBJ1-2; 10 positions match TRBD1. The V gene end was trimmed by 4 bases and the J gene end by 4 bases; junction bases not matched to a gene: 3. The CDR3 is made up of 13 amino acids. Germline V gene data show CDR1 as SQVTM and CDR2 as ANQGSEA.